Each of the 30 T cell receptor beta chains below was sequenced from the same sample in a study of naive and memory T cell subsets. Ligated cDNA underwent four rounds of PCR with nested alpha and beta constant region primers and SP2. MiXCR, run by TCRdb on the 5' RACE reads, gives a single entry per CDR3 protein. The top ten hold roughly 9.8% of the sample, which has over 45,000 distinct CDR3 sequences, 6.5% to 8.5% seen once. A UMI-containing oligonucleotide was joined by 3' ligation to the TCR cDNA template. The receptor source for this set is a female donor in good health.

Details on this clonotype: An end of the junction differs from the germline gene, which may be a read error. V and J are TRBV5-1 and TRBJ1-4; no firm D call. Germline lookup yields CDR1 SGHRS and CDR2 YFSETQ. The CDR3 has 15 amino acids. In DNA, the CDR3 is TGCGCCAACAGCCCGGAGGCGGTTACTAATGAAAAACTGTTTTTT. As protein: CANSPEAVTNEKLFF.

This chain connects TRBV28 to TRBJ2-7; D not certain. Germline CDR1 reads MDHEN; CDR2 reads SYDVKM. V lost 6 bases and J lost 5, with 11 bases in between. The CDR3 sequence is 12 residues long. The CDR3 DNA sequence: TGTGCCAGCAGCCACACAAGGGACGAGCAGTACTTC. It translates to CASSHTRDEQYF.

This clonotype occurred a few times. CDR3: CSADIQGRSSNEQFF. The CDR3, as DNA: TGCAGCGCAGACATTCAGGGCCGTAGTAGCAATGAGCAGTTCTTC. V usage is TRBV29-1 and J usage is TRBJ2-1, with D possibly matching TRBD1 (5 bases). The germline CDR1 and CDR2 sequences are SQVTM and ANQGSEA. The V gene lost 7 bases and the J gene lost 6 bases, with 22 bases spanning the gap. This CDR3 contains 15 residues.

At least ten counts were recorded for this clonotype. This chain uses TRBV28 with TRBJ2-1, with TRBD2 matching 11 bases. Losses at the gene ends were 5 bases for V and 6 bases for J; bases not matched to a gene: 3. The length of the CDR3 is 14 residues. Looked up from germline, CDR1 is MDHEN and CDR2 is SYDVKM. CDR3 sequence reads: CASSRLAGRNEQFF. The CDR3 nucleotides are TGTGCCAGCAGTCGACTAGCGGGGCGCAATGAGCAGTTCTTC.

The chain combines TRBV5-4 with TRBJ1-1; D gene unclear. The length of the CDR3 is 13 residues. Germline V gene data show CDR1 as SGHNT and CDR2 as YYREEE (reference sequence). The V and J ends lost 3 bases and 1 base respectively, with 7 bases between them. This chain's CDR3 is CASSYRRNTEAFF. The CDR3 DNA reads as TGTGCCAGCAGCTATCGACGGAACACTGAAGCTTTCTTT.

The V call is TRBV7-9, the J call TRBJ1-2, with 7 bases lining up with TRBD1. The germline CDR1 and CDR2 sequences are SEHNR and FQNEAQ (reference sequence). The length of the CDR3 is 16 residues. V dropped 5 bases and J dropped 8; count of bases not matched to a gene: 17. CDR3 loop: CASSPIGTEAVEGYTF. The CDR3 DNA follows: TGTGCCAGCAGCCCCATCGGGACAGAGGCGGTGGAAGGCTACACCTTC.

This rearrangement joins TRBV18 to TRBJ2-5; D unresolved. There are 19 residues in the CDR3. V was shortened by 3 bases and J by 4 bases, with 27 bases between the two germline ends. CDR1 is KGHSH, CDR2 LQKENI, per germline. The CDR3 sequence: CASSPFGQTPGTLTETQYF. The DNA of the CDR3 is TGTGCCAGCTCACCCTTCGGTCAGACACCCGGCACCCTCACAGAGACCCAGTACTTC. The whole variable domain, remainder taken from reference TRBV18 and TRBJ2-5, is NAGVMQNPRHLVRRRGQEARLRCSPMKGHSHVYWYRQLPEEGLKFMVYLQKENIIDESGMPKERFSAEFPKEGPSILRIQQVVRGDSAAYFCASSPFGQTPGTLTETQYFGPGTRLLVL.

The chain combines TRBV5-1 with TRBJ1-1; D remains unclear. V was clipped by 3 bases and J by 1 base, with 16 bases between them. Germline V CDR1 and CDR2: SGHRS, YFSETQ. This CDR3 contains 16 residues. The CDR3 DNA reads TGCGCCAGCAGCTCGGGTTACGGTGGACCGAACACTGAAGCTTTCTTT. It yields the protein CASSSGYGGPNTEAFF. Full variable domain (remainder filled in from reference TRBV5-1 and TRBJ1-1): KAGVTQTPRYLIKTRGQQVTLSCSPISGHRSVSWYQQTPGQGLQFLFEYFSETQRNKGNFPGRFSGRQFSNSRSEMNVSTLELGDSALYLCASSSGYGGPNTEAFFGQGTRLTVV.

The gene calls are TRBV12-3 or TRBV12-4 and TRBJ2-7; D is perhaps TRBD1 (6 bases). The CDR3 totals 16 residues. Trimming cost V 0 bases and J 6 bases, with 18 bases left between them. CDR3 residues: CASSLALGTPTGEQYF. The CDR3 DNA is TGTGCCAGCAGTTTAGCGCTTGGGACACCAACGGGCGAGCAGTACTTC.

The chain joins TRBV5-1 to TRBJ1-5; D remains unclear. Trimming shortened V by 5 bases and J by 7 bases, and 13 bases separated the two germline ends. From germline, CDR1 is SGHRS and CDR2 YFSETQ. This CDR3 contains 13 residues. CDR3 region: CASSSSVNQPQHF. The CDR3 bases are TGCGCCAGCAGTTCGTCAGTGAACCAGCCCCAGCATTTT.

The count of this clonotype is one. A much more abundant neighbour one base away suggests this may be a read error. V is TRBV28 and J is TRBJ1-4, with 8 bases matching TRBD1. V dropped 5 bases and J dropped 14; count of bases not matched to a gene: 22. This CDR3 is built from 17 residues. In germline, CDR1 is MDHEN, CDR2 SYDVKM. CDR3 DNA: TGTGCCAGCAGTGAACTGATCACCGGACAGGGCGTAGGAAATCTGTTTTTT. The encoded protein is CASSELITGQGVGNLFF. The whole variable domain, remainder taken from reference TRBV28 and TRBJ1-4, is DVKVTQSSRYLVKRTGEKVFLECVQDMDHENMFWYRQDPGLGLRLIYFSYDVKMKEKGDIPEGYSVSREKKERFSLILESASTNQTSMYLCASSELITGQGVGNLFFGSGTQLSVL.

This clonotype was detected many times. The chain links TRBV6-1 to TRBJ1-2; D ambiguous. V was cut by 6 bases and J by 5 bases, with 10 bases left in between. Germline V lookup: CDR1 MNHNS, CDR2 SASEGT. This CDR3 contains 12 residues. In DNA form, the CDR3 reads TGTGCCAGCAGGAGCGACACGTATGGCTACACCTTC. It translates to CASRSDTYGYTF.

This clonotype has more than one count but fewer than ten. V gene TRBV5-4 combines with J gene TRBJ2-3; 9 nucleotides match TRBD2. The CDR3 is 16 residues long. Per germline, CDR1 SGHNT and CDR2 YYREEE (reference sequence). Unmatched junction bases numbered 6, after V lost 4 bases and J lost 0 bases. CDR3 sequence (DNA): TGTGCCAGCAGCCGGGGCCTAGCGGGGAGCACAGATACGCAGTATTTT. Protein product: CASSRGLAGSTDTQYF.

There are many counts of this clonotype. The V call is TRBV7-2, the J call TRBJ2-7; the match to TRBD1 covers 7 bases. V lost 3 bases, J lost 0 bases, and 11 bases stayed unmatched. The CDR3 is made up of 17 amino acids. Germline V lookup: CDR1 SGHTA, CDR2 FQGNSA. The CDR3 DNA sequence: TGTGCCAGCAGCTTGGGCCTGACAGGGTGGGGCTCCTACGAGCAGTACTTC. It encodes CASSLGLTGWGSYEQYF.

The chain links TRBV4-3 to TRBJ2-7; 8 positions agree with TRBD1. The CDR3 loop spans 13 amino acids. Trimming removed 3 bases from V and 4 bases from J; junction bases left unmatched: 2. Per the germline V gene, CDR1 is LGHNA and CDR2 is YSLEER. The CDR3: CASSHRQGYEQYF. CDR3 in DNA: TGCGCCAGCAGCCACCGACAGGGGTACGAGCAGTACTTC.

This clonotype has a handful of counts. The chain combines TRBV6-2 or TRBV6-3 with TRBJ1-5; D gene ambiguous. The CDR3 sequence is 12 residues long. Germline CDR1 and CDR2: MNHEY and SVGEGT. The V end lost 6 bases, the J end lost 8 bases, and 11 bases lay between the germline ends. The CDR3 sequence: CASRGGSEPQHF. In DNA form, the CDR3 reads TGTGCCAGCAGGGGCGGGTCAGAGCCCCAGCATTTT.

This clonotype was detected only a few times. The chain employs TRBV7-9 and TRBJ2-6; the D is unclear. V dropped 10 bases and J dropped 2 bases, with 6 bases sitting between them. The germline V gene has CDR1 SEHNR and CDR2 FQNEAQ (reference sequence). The CDR3 covers 12 residues. CDR3 region: CATPPGANVLTF. In nucleotides, the CDR3 is TGTGCCACCCCGCCTGGGGCCAACGTCCTGACTTTC.

Ten or more counts support this clonotype. This chain connects TRBV5-1 to TRBJ1-1; TRBD1 aligns across 8 bases. Germline loops: CDR1 SGHRS, CDR2 YFSETQ. The junction had 3 bases not matched to a gene; V was cut back by 5 bases and J by 3 bases. CDR3 size: 13 residues. CDR3: CASRGQDDTEAFF. The DNA of the CDR3 is TGCGCCAGCAGGGGACAGGATGACACTGAAGCTTTCTTT.

This clonotype was seen at least ten times. This chain connects TRBV7-2 to TRBJ1-1; 7 bases fit TRBD1. CDR1 SGHTA and CDR2 FQGNSA come from the germline V gene. The V segment lost 5 bases and the J segment 5 bases; nucleotides outside the gene matches: 8. This CDR3 comprises 14 residues. The CDR3 here is CASSRTGGGTEAFF. CDR3 bases: TGTGCCAGCAGCCGGACAGGTGGAGGAACTGAAGCTTTCTTT.

Notes on this clonotype: One junction end does not reproduce the germline sequence, and a read error may be involved. The chain has TRBV5-1 and TRBJ1-6; 7 nucleotides align to TRBD1. Germline V CDR1 and CDR2: SGHRS, YFSETQ. The CDR3 loop spans 15 amino acids. CDR3 loop: CASSLGTGANSPLDF. CDR3 bases: TGCGCCAGCAGCCTTGGTACAGGGGCGAATTCACCCCTCGACTTT.

This clonotype was recorded at least ten times. This chain uses TRBV7-2 with TRBJ1-5; D is undetermined. CDR1 is SGHTA, CDR2 FQGNSA, per germline. CDR3 length: 15 residues. The ends were cut back, 5 bases at V and 3 bases at J, with 14 bases in the middle. This CDR3 reads CASSPRGRVNQPQHF. CDR3 nucleotide sequence: TGTGCCAGCAGCCCCCGAGGCAGAGTCAATCAGCCCCAGCATTTT.

This chain links TRBV6-2 or TRBV6-3 with TRBJ2-7; 8 bases fit TRBD1. This CDR3 spans 16 amino acids. After removal of 7 bases from V and 4 bases from J, the junction contained 15 bases not matched to a gene. From germline, CDR1 is MNHEY and CDR2 SVGEGT. The CDR3 spells CASTLNTRTGSYEQYF. CDR3 nucleotide sequence: TGTGCCAGCACCCTCAATACGAGGACAGGGTCATACGAGCAGTACTTC.

At least ten counts were recorded for this clonotype. This rearrangement joins TRBV27 to TRBJ1-6; TRBD1 agrees at 8 bases. The CDR3 consists of 13 residues. Trimming cost V 5 bases and J 10 bases; bases outside gene matches: 4. Germline V gene sequence: CDR1 MNHEY, CDR2 SMNVEV (reference sequence). Written as DNA, the CDR3 is TGTGCCAGCAGTGCGACAGGGGTGTCACCCCTCCACTTT. This gives the protein CASSATGVSPLHF.

This clonotype showed up just a few times. The chain has TRBV28 and TRBJ1-1, with D possibly TRBD1 on 6 matching bases. V was shortened by 5 bases and J by 5 bases, with 30 bases between the two germline ends. The CDR3 consists of 19 residues. Germline CDR1 reads MDHEN; CDR2 reads SYDVKM. CDR3 loop: CASSPTLGRTALGRTEAFF. In nucleotides, the CDR3 is TGTGCCAGCAGTCCCACCCTCGGACGGACAGCCCTTGGTCGGACTGAAGCTTTCTTT.

This clonotype was seen at least ten times. V gene TRBV7-6 combines with J gene TRBJ1-3; TRBD1 is a possible D gene (5 bases). Germline CDR1 SGHVS, CDR2 FNYEAQ. There are 16 residues in the CDR3. The V gene lost 2 bases and the J gene lost 0 bases, with 11 bases spanning the gap. DNA of the CDR3: TGTGCCAGCAGCTTAATGGGGCAGGGCTCTGGAAACACCATATATTTT. This sequence encodes CASSLMGQGSGNTIYF.

On this clonotype itself: A much larger clone sits a single nucleotide away, making a read error possible. The conserved closing phenylalanine or tryptophan is absent in this CDR3, likely reflecting a read error. The V call is TRBV29-1, the J call TRBJ1-1, with 9 bases that match TRBD1. With V trimmed by 6 bases and J by 4 bases, 6 bases remained unmatched. The CDR3 is 13 amino acids. CDR1 is SQVTM, CDR2 ANQGSEA, per germline. The DNA of the CDR3 is TGCAGCGTGAGCCGGGACAGGGCCACTGAAGCTTTCTCT. This sequence encodes CSVSRDRATEAFS.

The chain joins TRBV19 to TRBJ2-2, with D possibly TRBD1 on 6 matching bases. CDR1 is LNHDA, CDR2 SQIVND, per germline (reference sequence). Trimming took off 3 bases at V and 6 bases at J, with 11 bases between the two ends. CDR3 length equals 14 residues. The CDR3 sequence: CASSIRGNAGELFF. CDR3 DNA sequence: TGTGCCAGTAGTATCAGGGGAAACGCCGGGGAGCTGTTTTTT.

In this sample, this clonotype turned up many times. V is TRBV28 and J is TRBJ1-3; D is unresolved. CDR3 length: 16 amino acids. V shed 2 bases and J shed 2 bases, with 13 bases lying between them. Germline V gene lookup returns CDR1 MDHEN and CDR2 SYDVKM. Here the CDR3 reads CASSLRRGLPGNTIYF. DNA of the CDR3: TGTGCCAGCAGTTTACGGCGAGGGCTTCCTGGAAACACCATATATTTT.

The chain has TRBV12-3 or TRBV12-4 and TRBJ1-1; TRBD1 might be the D (6 bases). V shed 5 bases and J shed 0 bases, with 10 bases lying between them. The CDR3 is 14 residues long. The CDR3 coding sequence is TGTGCCAGCAGTGAACAGGGCGTGAACACTGAAGCTTTCTTT. Encoded protein: CASSEQGVNTEAFF.

The V call is TRBV3-1, the J call TRBJ2-3; 12 positions match TRBD2. This CDR3 is built from 16 residues. The germline CDR1 and CDR2 sequences are LGHDT and YNNKEL (reference sequence). With V trimmed by 4 bases and J by 3 bases, 5 bases remained unmatched. CDR3 in amino acids: CASSPRTSGVTDTQYF. The CDR3 bases are TGTGCCAGCAGCCCTCGGACTAGCGGGGTTACAGATACGCAGTATTTT.